This passage covers 11 T cell receptor beta chains from one sample sequenced in a study of metastatic and nonmetastatic thyroid tumors. MiXCR re-clonotyped the PCR reads for TCRdb. The table has approximately 6,600 clones, about 32% seen once; the top ten hold approximately 19%. Each patient came to thyroid surgery without any prior treatment (of any kind). The sample was adjacent normal tissue. These receptors were obtained from a female donor with papillary thyroid cancer or a benign thyroid nodule (not recorded which). Some clones in this sample may be carry-over from other donors' samples.

This clone is medium-sized (0.01 to 0.1%) within its sample. The rearrangement links TRBV20-1 to TRBJ1-6, with TRBD1 matching over 10 bases. Trimming took 1 base from V and 6 from J; bases not matched to a gene: 6. Germline loops: CDR1 DFQATT, CDR2 SNEGSKA (reference sequence). This CDR3 has 16 amino acids. The chain's CDR3 is CSARVETGGSNSPLHF. The DNA of the CDR3 is TGCAGTGCTAGAGTTGAGACAGGGGGCAGTAATTCACCCCTCCACTTT.

This chain links TRBV28 with TRBJ1-2; TRBD1 agrees at 7 bases. With 3 bases clipped from V and 4 bases from J, the junction kept 8 bases outside the gene matches. Germline CDR1 MDHEN, CDR2 SYDVKM. The CDR3 has 15 residues. CDR3 bases: TGTGCCAGCAGTTTGGCGGGACAGAAGGTCTATGGCTACACCTTC. Its translation: CASSLAGQKVYGYTF.

The rearrangement uses TRBV6-1 and TRBJ2-1, with 7 bases lining up with TRBD2. J lost 6 bases, V lost 0 bases, and 2 bases had no gene match. Looked up from germline, CDR1 is MNHNS and CDR2 is SASEGT. The CDR3 is made up of 14 amino acids. CDR3 amino acids: CASSEASSGNEQFF. The CDR3 nucleotides are TGTGCCAGCAGTGAAGCGTCTAGCGGCAATGAGCAGTTCTTC.

By its share, this clone is medium-sized (0.01 to 0.1%). The CDR3 coding sequence is TGTGCCAGCAGCTTAGGGACAGGGGACAATCAGCCCCAGCATTTT. Residues: CASSLGTGDNQPQHF. J is TRBJ1-5 and V is TRBV11-2, with 9 bases fitting TRBD1. Germline assignment: CDR1 SGHAT and CDR2 FQNNGV. The CDR3 sequence is 15 residues long. Unmatched junction bases numbered 1, after V lost 1 base and J lost 3 bases.

This chain joins TRBV2 and TRBJ2-7, with D perhaps TRBD2 (5 bases). The germline V gene encodes CDR1 SNHLY and CDR2 FYNNEI. The CDR3 spans 12 residues. Trimming removed 6 bases from V and 6 bases from J, with 12 bases in between. In DNA, the CDR3 is TGTGCCAGCAGCTTAGCGAATGTCGAGCAGTACTTC. Translation gives CASSLANVEQYF.

About this clone: The conserved final phenylalanine or tryptophan is absent from the CDR3, which likely points to a read error. The chain joins TRBV20-1 to TRBJ2-7; 13 bases are shared with TRBD2. In germline, CDR1 is DFQATT, CDR2 SNEGSKA (reference sequence). This CDR3 has 14 amino acids. With V trimmed by 4 bases and J by 7 bases, 7 bases remained unmatched. The CDR3 sequence: CSAIPVTSGGEQYL. The CDR3 DNA reads as TGCAGTGCTATCCCCGTGACTAGCGGGGGGGAGCAGTACCTC.

This clone was observed a handful of times. V and J are TRBV12-3 or TRBV12-4 and TRBJ1-5; 8 bases agree with TRBD1. J gave up 5 bases and V 6 bases, and 9 bases lay outside the gene matches. The CDR3 length is 15 residues. This CDR3 reads CASRTGTGAYQPQHF. Written as DNA, the CDR3 is TGTGCCAGCAGAACAGGGACAGGTGCCTATCAGCCCCAGCATTTT.

Judged by abundance, this clone is large. The chain couples TRBV20-1 to TRBJ2-2; D is unresolved. Germline V gene data show CDR1 as DFQATT and CDR2 as SNEGSKA (reference sequence). The CDR3 totals 14 residues. V lost 0 bases and J lost 2, with 7 bases in between. CDR3 coding DNA: TGCAGTGCTAGAGATCCTACCAACACCGGGGAGCTGTTTTTT. Protein product: CSARDPTNTGELFF.

There are a few counts of this clone. This chain joins TRBV11-2 and TRBJ2-7; tentatively, D is TRBD1 or TRBD2 (5 bases each). The CDR3 contains 14 residues. Trimming stripped 1 base from V and 3 bases from J, with 10 bases between. From germline, CDR1 is SGHAT and CDR2 FQNNGV. The CDR3 nucleotides read TGTGCCAGCAGCTTAGTCGAGGGGCGCTACGAGCAGTACTTC. It codes for CASSLVEGRYEQYF.

This chain uses TRBV12-3 or TRBV12-4 with TRBJ1-1, with 7 bases matching TRBD1. The CDR3 consists of 14 residues. V dropped 6 bases and J dropped 4; count of bases not matched to a gene: 8. This chain's CDR3 is CASSRQGGSTEAFF. Written as DNA, the CDR3 is TGTGCCAGCAGCCGACAGGGCGGGAGCACTGAAGCTTTCTTT.

The chain recombines TRBV15 with TRBJ2-3; D uncertain. This CDR3 is 15 amino acids long. Per the germline V gene, CDR1 is LNHNV and CDR2 is YYDKDF (reference sequence). The germline V and J ends were trimmed by 0 bases and 1 base, with 8 bases remaining between them. The DNA for the CDR3 is TGTGCCACCAGCAGAGATTATCAGGGCACAGATACGCAGTATTTT. This translates into CATSRDYQGTDTQYF. The full variable domain, completed using reference TRBV15 and TRBJ2-3, is DAMVIQNPRYQVTQFGKPVTLSCSQTLNHNVMYWYQQKSSQAPKLLFHYYDKDFNNEADTPDNFQSRRPNTSFCFLDIRSPGLGDTAMYLCATSRDYQGTDTQYFGPGTRLTVL.